This paragraph reports one T cell receptor beta chain. Its matching antigen is unknown. The immunoSEQ assay was version 4, run in survey mode. Clones were sequenced by immunoSEQ multiplex PCR, and TCRdb holds only the in-frame ones, with some missing. Of almost 20,000 clones listed, more than 55% are singletons. These data originate in a study of persistence of HIV-infected CD4 T cells. The stimulus was an HIV-1 Gag 15-mer peptide pool, 0.85 to 1 ug/peptide/mL. Sorting of responding CD4+ T cells relied on upregulated CD40 ligand together with CD69. Donors had CD4+ T cell counts above 400 cells/uL and were CMV-seropositive. The CDR3 consists of 13 residues. Trimming removed 2 bases from V and 8 bases from J, with 7 bases in between. CDR1 and CDR2 (germline): MNHNS, SASEGT.

The chain combines TRBV6-1 with TRBJ1-6, with D unresolved. The receptor's source is an adult woman with HIV who was CMV-seropositive. This specimen was CD4+ T cells sorted from PBMCs after roughly 20-hour stimulation, taken from a patient who received antiretroviral therapy. CDR3 bases: TGTGCCAGCAGTGAAAGGAGGGATTCACCCCTCCACTTT. Residues: CASSERRDSPLHF.